This T cell receptor beta chain was recorded in a study of shared T cell receptors in the human thymus. V lost 6 bases to trimming and J lost 6 bases; unmatched junction nucleotides: 8. Germline CDR1 is MRHNA and CDR2 is SNTAGT. CDR3 length: 15 residues. Only in-frame clones appear in the TCRdb table, and some are missing; sequencing was by immunoSEQ multiplex PCR. The profile shows almost 550,000 clones, around 78% of them singletons. This same sample was also taken into another study, of human thymus T cells. That source notes: The donors were infants in Finland with congenital heart defects, otherwise immunologically healthy. Corrective cardiac operations yielded the resected thymus tissue. Across thymic and blood repertoires, the usage of V and J genes appeared to be biased. Unrelated individuals were reported by related research to share highly overlapping thymic repertoires.

The sequenced sample consisted of thymocytes. This sequence originates from a boy less than two years old with a congenital heart defect. The rearrangement joins TRBV6-4 to TRBJ2-1; 10 bases are a match to TRBD1. The CDR3 is CASRTTGGAANEQFF. CDR3 DNA: TGTGCCAGCAGAACGACAGGGGGCGCGGCCAATGAGCAGTTCTTC.